The 2 T cell receptor beta chains given below trace back to one sample, sequenced in a study of cytomegalovirus exposure and HLA in healthy donors. Only in-frame clones appear in the TCRdb table, and some are missing; sequencing was by immunoSEQ multiplex PCR. The sample has some 140,000 clones; 75% to 90% are singletons. The specimen sequenced was PBMCs. Receptor source: a woman aged 25 to 39 in good health and CMV-seropositive.

The count of this clone is one. The rearrangement uses TRBV7-7 and TRBJ2-1; D is uncertain. Trimming removed 3 bases at V and 5 bases at J, with 8 bases between. Germline V gene sequence: CDR1 SSHAT, CDR2 FNYEAQ (reference sequence). The CDR3 totals 13 residues. The CDR3 is CASSFTLDNEQFF. The CDR3 DNA is TGTGCCAGCAGCTTTACGCTAGACAATGAGCAGTTCTTC.

The chain couples TRBV7-9 to TRBJ2-7; 8 nucleotides agree with TRBD1. CDR1 and CDR2 from the germline V gene are SEHNR and FQNEAQ (reference sequence). Germline trimming cut 0 bases from V and 3 bases from J; bases unmatched to any gene: 4. The CDR3 spans 15 residues. Written as DNA, the CDR3 is TGTGCCAGCAGCTTAGCCCAGGGGGCTAACTACGAGCAGTACTTC. It yields the protein CASSLAQGANYEQYF.